This TCR beta chain emerged from a study of liver allograft versus peripheral blood T cells. Background on the study: A comparison was made between T cell receptor repertoires in transplanted livers and those in recipients' peripheral blood.

This CDR3 has 16 residues. V was trimmed by 3 bases and J by 5 bases, leaving 18 bases between them. Germline lookup yields CDR1 KGHDR and CDR2 SFDVKD. This clonotype is judged medium-sized. Its antigen is undetermined. Whole-study results and caveats: Repertoires of T cell receptors that resided inside liver allografts reportedly differed from those in peripheral blood.

TCRdb reanalysed the reads using MiXCR and keeps one entry per CDR3 protein. The data hold about 9,200 distinct CDR3 sequences, with roughly a quarter observed a single time. The chain links TRBV24-1 to TRBJ2-5, with unresolved D. This clonotype originated in a human patient who had a liver transplant. T cells may partly derive from the graft donor. CDR3 DNA: TGTGCCACCAGTGATCCCCGACAATCCCCTAAGGAGACCCAGTACTTC. Translation gives CATSDPRQSPKETQYF.